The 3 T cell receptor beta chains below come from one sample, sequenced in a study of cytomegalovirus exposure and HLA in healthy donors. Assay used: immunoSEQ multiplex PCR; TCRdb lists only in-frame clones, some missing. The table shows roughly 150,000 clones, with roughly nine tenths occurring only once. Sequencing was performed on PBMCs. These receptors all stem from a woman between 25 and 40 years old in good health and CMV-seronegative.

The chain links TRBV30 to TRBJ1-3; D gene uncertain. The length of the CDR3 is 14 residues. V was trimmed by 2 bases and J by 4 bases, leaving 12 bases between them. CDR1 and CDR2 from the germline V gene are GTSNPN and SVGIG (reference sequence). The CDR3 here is CAWSLWEYGNTIYF. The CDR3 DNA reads TGTGCCTGGAGTCTTTGGGAGTACGGAAACACCATATATTTT.

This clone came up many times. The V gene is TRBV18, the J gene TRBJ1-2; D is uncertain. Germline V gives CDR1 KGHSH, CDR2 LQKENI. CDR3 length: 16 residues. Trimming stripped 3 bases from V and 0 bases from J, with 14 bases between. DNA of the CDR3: TGTGCCAGCTCACCCCCCACCCTTGGGACTAACTATGGCTACACCTTC. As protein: CASSPPTLGTNYGYTF.

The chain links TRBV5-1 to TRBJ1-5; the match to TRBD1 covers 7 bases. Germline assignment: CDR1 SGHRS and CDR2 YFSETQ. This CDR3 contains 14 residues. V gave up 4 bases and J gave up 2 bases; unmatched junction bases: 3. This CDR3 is CASSDQGGNQPQHF. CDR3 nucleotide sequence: TGCGCCAGCAGCGACCAGGGGGGCAATCAGCCCCAGCATTTT.